This T cell receptor (beta chain) was obtained from a study of T-cell memory formation after mild COVID-19. TCRdb redid the calling of the 5' RACE reads with MiXCR, one entry per CDR3 protein. This sample has roughly 500,000 distinct CDR3 sequences, with just over 20% found just once. Between the trimmed V and J ends, which lost 5 bases and 2 bases, there was a span of 11 bases. The CDR3 is 14 residues long. CDR1 KGHDR and CDR2 SFDVKD come from the germline V gene. The V and J genes are TRBV24-1 and TRBJ1-2; weak D call: TRBD1 (6 bases). Sequenced input: PBMCs or a T cell subset sorted from them (not recorded which). The source of this sequence is an adult woman who had mild COVID-19 (a few samples of this study predate the infection). Cell type and time point are not known. CDR3 nucleotide sequence: TGTGCCACCAGTGGGACGGACAGCAACTATGGCTACACCTTC. This translates into CATSGTDSNYGYTF.